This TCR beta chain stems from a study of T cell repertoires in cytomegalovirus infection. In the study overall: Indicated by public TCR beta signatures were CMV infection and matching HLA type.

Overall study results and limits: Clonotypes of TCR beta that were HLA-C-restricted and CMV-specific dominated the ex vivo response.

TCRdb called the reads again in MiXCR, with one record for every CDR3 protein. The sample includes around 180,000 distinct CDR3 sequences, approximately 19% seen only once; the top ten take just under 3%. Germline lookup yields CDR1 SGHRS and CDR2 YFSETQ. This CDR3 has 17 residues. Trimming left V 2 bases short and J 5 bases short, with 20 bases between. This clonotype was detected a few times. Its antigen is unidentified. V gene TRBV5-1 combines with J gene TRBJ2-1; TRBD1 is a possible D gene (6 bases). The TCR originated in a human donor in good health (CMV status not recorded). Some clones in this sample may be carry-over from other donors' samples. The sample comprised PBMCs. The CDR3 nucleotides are TGCGCCAGCAGCTTTTTATCCCAGGGGTCACTAAACAATGAGCAGTTCTTC. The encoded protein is CASSFLSQGSLNNEQFF.